This T cell receptor (beta chain) is drawn from a study of shared clonotypes between healthy human individuals. Study context: There were three CD4 naive, three CD4 memory, two CD8 naive and one CD8 memory plates per donor.

The donors were adults (healthy and HIV-negative) with no recent acute infections or vaccinations. The deep-level immunoSEQ assay was used. TCRdb keeps only in-frame clones here, not all; method: immunoSEQ multiplex PCR. Of over a million clones listed, roughly 74% are singletons. Per germline, CDR1 MDHEN and CDR2 SYDVKM. There are 14 residues in the CDR3. Between the trimmed V and J ends, which lost 3 bases and 6 bases, there was a span of 12 bases. The source material was memory CD4+ T cells from PBMCs. The subset here: CD45RA-negative fraction. The chain is built from TRBV28 and TRBJ1-5; TRBD1 is a possible D gene (5 bases). This clonotype was sampled from a man aged 18 to 30 in good health. Some clones in this sample may be carry-over from other donors' samples. The CDR3 here is CASSLLGVGQPQHF. CDR3 in DNA: TGTGCCAGCAGTTTGTTAGGGGTCGGTCAGCCCCAGCATTTT.